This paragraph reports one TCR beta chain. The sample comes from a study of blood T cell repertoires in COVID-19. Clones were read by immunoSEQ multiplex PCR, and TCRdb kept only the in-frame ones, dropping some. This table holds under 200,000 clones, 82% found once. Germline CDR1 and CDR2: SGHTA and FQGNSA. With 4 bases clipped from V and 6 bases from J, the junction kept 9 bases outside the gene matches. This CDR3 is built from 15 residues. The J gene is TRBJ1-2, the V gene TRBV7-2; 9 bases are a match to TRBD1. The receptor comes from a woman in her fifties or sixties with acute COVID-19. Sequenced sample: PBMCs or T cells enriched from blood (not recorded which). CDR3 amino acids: CASSSGQGVGNGYTF. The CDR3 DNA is TGTGCCAGCAGCTCGGGACAGGGCGTTGGGAATGGCTACACCTTC.